This T cell receptor (beta chain) was recorded in a study of shared clonotypes between healthy human individuals. Study as a whole: Per donor, three plates held CD4 naive cells, three held CD4 memory, two held CD8 naive and one held CD8 memory. Study outcomes and limitations: A reduction in generation probabilities was seen for non-shared clonotypes relative to those shared by all four donors. Richness estimates generally favored naive over memory subsets.

Losses at the gene ends were 5 bases for V and 6 bases for J; bases not matched to a gene: 10. The CDR3 runs to 15 residues. Germline V CDR1 and CDR2: SEHNR, FQNEAQ (reference sequence). Data came from immunoSEQ multiplex PCR; TCRdb stores just in-frame clones and leaves some out. The sample gives about 2.4 million clones, under 95% of which show up once; around 0.37% is in the top ten. There were no recent acute infections or vaccinations among the donors, who were healthy HIV-negative adults. Worth noting for this clone: What it binds is not known.

Source material: naive CD4+ T cells from PBMCs. Subset in this sample: CD45RA+ positively selected. This sequence joins TRBV7-9 and TRBJ2-1, with 7 nucleotides matching TRBD1. This receptor was taken from a man between 18 and 35 years old in good health. Some clones in this sample may be carry-over from other donors' samples. CDR3 residues: CASSPKGDRINEQFF. The CDR3 nucleotides are TGTGCCAGCAGCCCAAAGGGGGACAGAATCAATGAGCAGTTCTTC.